This T cell receptor (beta chain) was recorded in a study of CD8 T cells in ankylosing spondylitis. MiXCR, run by TCRdb on the 5' RACE reads, gives a single entry per CDR3 protein. The sample has some 250,000 distinct CDR3 sequences, roughly 10% seen once; the top ten hold roughly 6.8%. This clonotype was observed at least ten times. The germline V gene encodes CDR1 DFQATT and CDR2 SNEGSKA (reference sequence). V was shortened by 3 bases and J by 2 bases, with 13 bases between the two germline ends. The CDR3 has 14 residues. The chain links TRBV20-1 to TRBJ2-5; D not certain. The receptor was isolated from a male donor with ankylosing spondylitis or in good health (not recorded which). The sequenced material came from blood, either unsorted or a sorted T cell fraction (not recorded which). In DNA form, the CDR3 reads TGCAGTGCTAGTACGGATCTAGGTCAAGAGACCCAGTACTTC. Its translation: CSASTDLGQETQYF.